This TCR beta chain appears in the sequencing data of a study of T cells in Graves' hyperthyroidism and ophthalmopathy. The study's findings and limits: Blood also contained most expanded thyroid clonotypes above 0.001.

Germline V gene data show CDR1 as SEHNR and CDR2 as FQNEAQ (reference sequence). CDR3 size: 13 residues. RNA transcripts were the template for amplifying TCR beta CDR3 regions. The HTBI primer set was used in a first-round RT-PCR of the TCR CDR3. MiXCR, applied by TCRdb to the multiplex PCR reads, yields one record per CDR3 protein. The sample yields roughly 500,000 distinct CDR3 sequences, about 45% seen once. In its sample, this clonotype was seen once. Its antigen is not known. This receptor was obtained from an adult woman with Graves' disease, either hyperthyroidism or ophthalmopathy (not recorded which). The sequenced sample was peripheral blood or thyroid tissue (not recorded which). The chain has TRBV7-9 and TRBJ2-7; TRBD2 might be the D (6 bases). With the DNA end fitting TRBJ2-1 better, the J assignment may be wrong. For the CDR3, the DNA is TGTGCCAGCGAGGAGGGAATCGGGAATGAGCAGTTCTTC. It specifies CASEEGIGNEQFF.